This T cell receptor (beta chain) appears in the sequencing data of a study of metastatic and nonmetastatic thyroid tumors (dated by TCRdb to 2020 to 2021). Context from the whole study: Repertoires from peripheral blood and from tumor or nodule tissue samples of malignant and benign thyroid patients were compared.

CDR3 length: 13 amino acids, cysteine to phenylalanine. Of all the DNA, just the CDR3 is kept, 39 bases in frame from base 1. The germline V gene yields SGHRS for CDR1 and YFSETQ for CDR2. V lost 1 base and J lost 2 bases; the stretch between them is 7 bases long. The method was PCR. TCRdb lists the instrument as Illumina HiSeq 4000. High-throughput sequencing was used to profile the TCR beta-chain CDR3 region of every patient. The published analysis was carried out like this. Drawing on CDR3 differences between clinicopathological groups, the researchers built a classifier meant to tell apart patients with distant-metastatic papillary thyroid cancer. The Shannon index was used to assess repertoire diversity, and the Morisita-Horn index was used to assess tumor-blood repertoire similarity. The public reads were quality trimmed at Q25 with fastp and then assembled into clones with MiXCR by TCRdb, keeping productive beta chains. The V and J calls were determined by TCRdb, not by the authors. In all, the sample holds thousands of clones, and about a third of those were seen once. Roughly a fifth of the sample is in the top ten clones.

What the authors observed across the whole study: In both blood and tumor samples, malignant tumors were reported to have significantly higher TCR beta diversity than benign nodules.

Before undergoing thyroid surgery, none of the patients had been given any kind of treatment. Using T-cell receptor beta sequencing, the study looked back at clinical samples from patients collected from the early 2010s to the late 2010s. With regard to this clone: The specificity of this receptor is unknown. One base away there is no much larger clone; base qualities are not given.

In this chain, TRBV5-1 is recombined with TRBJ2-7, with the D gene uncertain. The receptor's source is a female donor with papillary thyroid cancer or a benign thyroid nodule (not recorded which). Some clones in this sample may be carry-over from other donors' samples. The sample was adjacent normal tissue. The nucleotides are TGCGCCAGCAGCTTGATGGATGCCTACGAGCAGTACTTC. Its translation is CASSLMDAYEQYF.